This T cell receptor (beta chain) derives from a study of breast tumors, draining lymph nodes, adjacent tissues. Whole-study results and caveats: Compared with lymph nodes, tumors were less diverse; compared with nontumor tissue, more. Data fit most tumor T cells coming from lymph node, expanding in tumor. That most tumor T cells come from lymph nodes remained unproven.

The sample holds many counts of this clonotype. Antigen: not known. Each CDR3 protein gets one entry after TCRdb re-called the multiplex PCR reads with MiXCR. The repertoire holds 200,000 or so distinct CDR3 sequences, 31% seen once, with approximately 4.3% in the top ten. Breast cancer patients provided tissue from their axillary draining lymph nodes. This CDR3 spans 16 amino acids. Per the germline V gene, CDR1 is SEHNR and CDR2 is FQNEAQ (reference sequence). J lost 2 bases, V lost 4 bases, and 11 bases had no gene match. Sequencing was carried out using axillary lymph node tissue. The clonotype originates from a female donor with breast cancer. Some clones in this sample may be carry-over from other donors' samples. The gene calls are TRBV7-9 and TRBJ2-7; 7 nucleotides align to TRBD1. CDR3 sequence: CASSSIRGPEPYEQYF. For the CDR3, the DNA is TGTGCCAGCAGCTCGATTAGGGGGCCGGAACCCTACGAGCAGTACTTC.